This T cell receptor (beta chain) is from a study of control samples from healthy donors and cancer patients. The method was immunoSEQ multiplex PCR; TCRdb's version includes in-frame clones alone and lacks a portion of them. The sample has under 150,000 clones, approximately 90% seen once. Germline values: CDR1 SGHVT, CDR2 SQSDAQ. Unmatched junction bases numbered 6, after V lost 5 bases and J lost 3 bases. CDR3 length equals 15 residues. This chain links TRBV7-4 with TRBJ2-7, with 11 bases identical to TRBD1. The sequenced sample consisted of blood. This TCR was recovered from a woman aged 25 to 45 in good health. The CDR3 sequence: CASSPGTGGSYEQYF. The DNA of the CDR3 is TGTGCCAGCAGCCCCGGGACAGGGGGAAGCTACGAGCAGTACTTC.